What follows describes a single T cell receptor beta chain. Its recognized antigen is unknown. Nothing much larger sits one base from this clone, and base qualities are not available. This specimen's time point label, per the study, means: sample from adult after SARS-CoV-2 infection, after symptom onset. Two convalescent COVID-19 patients, sampled after symptom onset from adults with prior SARS-CoV-2 infection, were also TCR-sequenced for comparison. The entry originates in a study of T cell responses to AZD1222 COVID-19 vaccine (dated by TCRdb to about 2021). About the investigation overall: TCR sequencing was performed for 230 to 250 trial participants, of whom roughly 200 were given two doses of AZD1222 and about 25 were given two doses of MenACWY control vaccine. Enrollment into the trials was organized by age into subgroups of 18-55, 56-69 and 70-plus years, and those subgroups contained roughly 140, 27 and 60 TCR-sequenced participants, respectively. Points the paper makes about the study in general: In the small 56-69-year group, the increase in depth fell short of significance, most likely because of low power. Because no samples from the day 14 peak response were available, repertoires could be characterized only after the peak T cell response. Spike-specific TCR breadth and depth rose significantly after two AZD1222 doses compared with day 0 and with MenACWY recipients. Participants were mostly white British, with more females than males. The authors suggested clonal diversity may have been underestimated. Conclusions about previously exposed vaccinees are limited because only six or seven AZD1222 recipients were SARS-CoV-2 seropositive at baseline. CD4 TCRs associated with the vaccine covered the entire spike protein, and the dominant responses were in regions 160-218 and 743-854. Nearly half of unique spike-specific TCRs reportedly recognized epitopes outside regions mutated in the B.1.351 and B.1.1.7 variants.

The germline V gene (reference sequence) yields LNHDA for CDR1 and SQIVND for CDR2. The CDR3 measures 15 amino acids from cysteine to phenylalanine. The entry retains the CDR3 DNA only, 45 bases that are in frame from base 1. The trim is 4 bases for V and 7 bases for J, with a gap of 16 bases between the germline ends. The CDR3 regions of human TCRbeta chains were subjected to immunosequencing. The original pipeline was this. Repertoire TCRs were matched against a reference library of SARS-CoV-2-specific TCRs generated with the MIRA antigen-specificity platform. Breadth was defined as the fraction of unique TCRs that were SARS-CoV-2-associated. Depth was defined as the fraction of total T cells that were SARS-CoV-2-associated. Using the MIRA data, each spike-specific TCR was assigned both to the spike region to which the TCR was reactive and to a CD4 or CD8 class. Log10-transformed breadth and depth values were compared by one-way ANOVA with Sidak's multiple comparisons tests. The table comes from immuneACCESS by way of TCRdb, which keeps in-frame sequences with V and J called. Part of the clones is missing from these tables; in studies checked, under half for an unresolved V gene and the rest for unknown reasons. The V and J calls and clone size come from that table; D and trimming were worked out from the DNA. The sample records 140,000 to 150,000 clones, about 92% of which are singletons. The ten largest clones add up to 9% to 15% of the sample.

The sequenced sample was peripheral blood, obtained after recovery from COVID-19. The rearranged chain carries TRBV19 and TRBJ2-2, and TRBD2 may be the D gene, going by 5 matching bases. The TCR originated in an adult who had recovered from COVID-19. The sequenced DNA: TGTGCCAGTAGTACGTTGAGGGAAGCCGGCGGGGAGCTGTTTTTT. It translates to CASSTLREAGGELFF. When the CDR3 is completed using the reference TRBV19 and TRBJ2-2 genes on either side, the full variable domain is DGGITQSPKYLFRKEGQNVTLSCEQNLNHDAMYWYRQDPGQGLRLIYYSQIVNDFQKGDIAEGYSVSREKKESFPLTVTSAQKNPTAFYLCASSTLREAGGELFFGEGSRLTVL.